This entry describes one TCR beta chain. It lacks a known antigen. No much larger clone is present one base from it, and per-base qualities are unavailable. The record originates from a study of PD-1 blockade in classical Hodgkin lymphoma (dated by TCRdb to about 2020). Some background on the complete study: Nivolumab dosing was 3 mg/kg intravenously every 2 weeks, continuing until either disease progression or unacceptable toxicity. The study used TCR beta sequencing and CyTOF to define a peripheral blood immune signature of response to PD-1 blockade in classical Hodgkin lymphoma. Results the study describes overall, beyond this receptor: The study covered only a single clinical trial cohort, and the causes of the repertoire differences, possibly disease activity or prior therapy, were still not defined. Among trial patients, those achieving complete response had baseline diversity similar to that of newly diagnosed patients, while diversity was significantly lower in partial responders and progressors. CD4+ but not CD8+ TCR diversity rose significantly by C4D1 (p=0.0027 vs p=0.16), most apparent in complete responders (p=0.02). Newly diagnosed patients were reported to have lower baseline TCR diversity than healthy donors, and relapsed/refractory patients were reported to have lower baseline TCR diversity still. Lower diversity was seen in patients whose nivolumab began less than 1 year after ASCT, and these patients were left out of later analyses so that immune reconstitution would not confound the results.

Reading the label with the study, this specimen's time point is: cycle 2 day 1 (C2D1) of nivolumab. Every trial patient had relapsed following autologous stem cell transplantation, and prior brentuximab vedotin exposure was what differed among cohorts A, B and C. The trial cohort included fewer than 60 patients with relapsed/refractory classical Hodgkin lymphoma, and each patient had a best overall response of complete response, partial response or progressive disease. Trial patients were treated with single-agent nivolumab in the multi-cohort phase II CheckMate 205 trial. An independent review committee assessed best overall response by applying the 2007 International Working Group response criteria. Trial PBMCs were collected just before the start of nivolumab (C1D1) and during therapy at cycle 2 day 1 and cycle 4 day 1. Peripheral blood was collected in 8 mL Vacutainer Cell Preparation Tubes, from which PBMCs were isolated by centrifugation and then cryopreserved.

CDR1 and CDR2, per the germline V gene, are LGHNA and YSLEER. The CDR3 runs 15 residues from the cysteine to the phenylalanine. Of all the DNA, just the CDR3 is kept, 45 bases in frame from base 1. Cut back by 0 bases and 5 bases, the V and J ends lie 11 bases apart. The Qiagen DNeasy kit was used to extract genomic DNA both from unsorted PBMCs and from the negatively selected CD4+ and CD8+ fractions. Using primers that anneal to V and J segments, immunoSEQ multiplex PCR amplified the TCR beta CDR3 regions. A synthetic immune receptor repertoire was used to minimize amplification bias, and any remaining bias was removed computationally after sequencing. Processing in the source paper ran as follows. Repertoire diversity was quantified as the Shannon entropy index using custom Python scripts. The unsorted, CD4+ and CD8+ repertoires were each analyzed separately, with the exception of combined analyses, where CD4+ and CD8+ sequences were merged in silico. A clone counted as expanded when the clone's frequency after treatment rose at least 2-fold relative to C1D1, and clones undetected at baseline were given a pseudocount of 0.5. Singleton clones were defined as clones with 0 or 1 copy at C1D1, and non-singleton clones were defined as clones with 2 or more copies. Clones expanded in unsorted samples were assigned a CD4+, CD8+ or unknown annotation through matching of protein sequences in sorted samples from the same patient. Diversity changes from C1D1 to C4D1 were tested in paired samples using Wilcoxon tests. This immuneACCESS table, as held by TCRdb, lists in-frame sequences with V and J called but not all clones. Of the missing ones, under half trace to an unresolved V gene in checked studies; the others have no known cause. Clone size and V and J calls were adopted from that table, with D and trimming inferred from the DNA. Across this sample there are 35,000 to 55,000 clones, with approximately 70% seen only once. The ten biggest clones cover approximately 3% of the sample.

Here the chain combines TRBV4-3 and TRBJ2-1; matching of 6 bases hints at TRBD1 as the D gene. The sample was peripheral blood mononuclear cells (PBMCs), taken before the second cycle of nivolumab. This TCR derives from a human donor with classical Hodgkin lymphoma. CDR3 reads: CASSQDWGTNNEQFF. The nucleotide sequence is TGCGCCAGCAGCCAAGATTGGGGGACAAACAATGAGCAGTTCTTC.